This entry lists 8 T cell receptor beta chains sequenced from one sample in a study of cytomegalovirus exposure and HLA in healthy donors. The PCR contained 60 Vbeta and 13 Jbeta primers. Assay: immunoSEQ multiplex PCR; the TCRdb copy retains only in-frame clones and omits some. The table records 100,000 to 150,000 clones, 74% of them present only once. The sequencing sample was made of PBMCs. Every receptor here comes from a man between 35 and 55 years old in good health and CMV-seropositive.

The rearrangement links TRBV4-1 to TRBJ2-5; D might be TRBD2 (6 bases). Looked up from germline, CDR1 is MGHRA and CDR2 is YSYEKL. The V and J ends lost 3 bases and 11 bases respectively, with 10 bases between them. The CDR3 has 11 amino acids. CDR3 in amino acids: CASSHRLEQYF. The CDR3 DNA reads as TGCGCCAGCAGCCACCGACTAGAGCAGTACTTC.

The chain carries TRBV6-1 and TRBJ1-2; 7 positions match TRBD1. The CDR3 contains 15 residues. CDR1 is MNHNS and CDR2 is SASEGT in the germline V gene. J lost 4 bases, V lost 0 bases, and 5 bases had no gene match. CDR3 coding DNA: TGTGCCAGCAGTGAAGCGCCAGGGGGTGGCTATGGCTACACCTTC. Amino acids: CASSEAPGGGYGYTF.

The genes are TRBV6-4 and TRBJ2-7; 11 nucleotides match TRBD1. The germline CDR1 and CDR2 sequences are MRHNA and SNTAGT. This CDR3 contains 13 residues. Germline trimming cut 4 bases from V and 5 bases from J; bases unmatched to any gene: 1. The CDR3 protein is CASSGTGGDEQYF. In DNA, the CDR3 is TGTGCCAGCAGTGGGACAGGGGGCGACGAGCAGTACTTC.

The chain uses TRBV6-5 and TRBJ1-3; TRBD1 matches 8 bases. The CDR3 loop spans 16 amino acids. Germline V gives CDR1 MNHEY, CDR2 SVGAGI. The V and J ends lost 4 bases and 1 base, in that order; junction bases with no gene match: 6. The DNA for the CDR3 is TGTGCCAGCAGTTTCCAGGGGGCGATTTCTGGAAACACCATATATTTT. Translating gives CASSFQGAISGNTIYF.

The chain recombines TRBV6-1 with TRBJ2-1, with 12 nucleotides matching TRBD2. Germline CDR1 is MNHNS and CDR2 is SASEGT. The CDR3 has 15 residues. V gave up 3 bases and J gave up 3 bases; unmatched junction bases: 0. CDR3 region: CASSETSGGYNEQFF. The CDR3 coding sequence is TGTGCCAGCAGTGAGACTAGCGGGGGCTACAATGAGCAGTTCTTC.

The V gene is TRBV7-2, the J gene TRBJ1-5; D possibly corresponds to TRBD1 (5 bases). The germline CDR1 and CDR2 sequences are SGHTA and FQGNSA. The V end lost 5 bases, the J end lost 4 bases, and 12 bases lay between the germline ends. The CDR3 is 14 amino acids. The CDR3 reads CASSPDSSNQPQHF. CDR3 coding DNA: TGTGCCAGCAGCCCAGACAGTTCGAATCAGCCCCAGCATTTT.

V usage is TRBV6-1 and J usage is TRBJ1-2; D gene unclear. The CDR3 runs to 15 residues. The V end was cut by 3 bases, the J end by 4 bases, with 15 bases between. Germline lookup yields CDR1 MNHNS and CDR2 SASEGT. CDR3 in amino acids: CASSDTVSLAYGYTF. The CDR3 region has the DNA TGTGCCAGCAGTGATACAGTCTCCCTAGCCTATGGCTACACCTTC.

The chain uses TRBV30 and TRBJ2-6; TRBD2 might be the D (7 bases). The CDR3 runs 17 residues. Germline values: CDR1 GTSNPN, CDR2 SVGIG (reference sequence). With 5 bases removed from V and 0 bases from J, the gap between germline ends came to 17 bases. The CDR3 DNA follows: TGTGCCTGGGGCCGGGGGGCCCAGACCTCTGGGGCCAACGTCCTGACTTTC. It encodes CAWGRGAQTSGANVLTF.